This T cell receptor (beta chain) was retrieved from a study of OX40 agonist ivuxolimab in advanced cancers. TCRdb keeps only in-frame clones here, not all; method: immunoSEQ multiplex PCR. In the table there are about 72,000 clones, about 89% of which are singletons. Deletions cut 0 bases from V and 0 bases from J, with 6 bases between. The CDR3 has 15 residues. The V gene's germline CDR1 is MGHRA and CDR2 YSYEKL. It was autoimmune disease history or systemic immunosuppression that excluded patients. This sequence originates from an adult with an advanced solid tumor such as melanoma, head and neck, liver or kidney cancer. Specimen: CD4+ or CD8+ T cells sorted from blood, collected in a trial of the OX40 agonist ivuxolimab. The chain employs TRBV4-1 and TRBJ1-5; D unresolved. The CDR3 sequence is CASSQDHYSNQPQHF. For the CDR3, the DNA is TGCGCCAGCAGCCAAGACCATTATAGCAATCAGCCCCAGCATTTT.